This T cell receptor (beta chain) is drawn from a study of technical replicates of blood from a few donors. Sequencing was performed with immunoSEQ multiplex PCR; in TCRdb, only in-frame clones are kept and a portion is missing. The sample lists some 78,000 clones, 85% to 95% occurring once. This CDR3 region has 16 residues. The V and J ends lost 5 bases and 5 bases, in that order; junction bases with no gene match: 12. Germline V gene lookup returns CDR1 MGHDK and CDR2 SYGVNS. Specimen: T cells isolated from PBMCs. This chain joins TRBV25-1 and TRBJ2-5, with TRBD1 matching over 9 bases. The receptor comes from a human donor in good health. The CDR3 DNA follows: TGTGCCAGCAGTCCTCCTGGGACAGGGCAACCGGAGACCCAGTACTTC. As protein: CASSPPGTGQPETQYF.